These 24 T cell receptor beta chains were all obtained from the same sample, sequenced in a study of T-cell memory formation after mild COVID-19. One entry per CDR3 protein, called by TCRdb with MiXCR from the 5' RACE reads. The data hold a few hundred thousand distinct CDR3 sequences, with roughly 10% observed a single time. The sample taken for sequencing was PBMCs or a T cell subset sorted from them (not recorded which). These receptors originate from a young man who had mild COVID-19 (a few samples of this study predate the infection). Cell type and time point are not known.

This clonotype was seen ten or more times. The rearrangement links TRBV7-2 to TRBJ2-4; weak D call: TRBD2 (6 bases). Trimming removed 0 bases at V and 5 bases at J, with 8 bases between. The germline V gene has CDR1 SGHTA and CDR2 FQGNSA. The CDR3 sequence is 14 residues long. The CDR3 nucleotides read TGTGCCAGCAGCTTAGCCCCTAGCGAAAACATTCAGTACTTC. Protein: CASSLAPSENIQYF.

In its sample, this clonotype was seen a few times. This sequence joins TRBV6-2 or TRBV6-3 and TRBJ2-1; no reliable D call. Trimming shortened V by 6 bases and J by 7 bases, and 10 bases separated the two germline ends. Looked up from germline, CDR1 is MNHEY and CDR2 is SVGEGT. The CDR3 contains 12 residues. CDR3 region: CASRRPPNEQFF. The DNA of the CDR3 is TGTGCCAGCAGGCGACCCCCTAATGAGCAGTTCTTC.

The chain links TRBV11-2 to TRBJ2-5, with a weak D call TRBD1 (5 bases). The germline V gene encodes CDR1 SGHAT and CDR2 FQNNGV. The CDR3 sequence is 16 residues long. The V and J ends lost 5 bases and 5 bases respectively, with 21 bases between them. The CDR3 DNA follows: TGTGCCAGCAGCCCCTGGGGCAGGGCCACCCACGAGACCCAGTACTTC. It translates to CASSPWGRATHETQYF.

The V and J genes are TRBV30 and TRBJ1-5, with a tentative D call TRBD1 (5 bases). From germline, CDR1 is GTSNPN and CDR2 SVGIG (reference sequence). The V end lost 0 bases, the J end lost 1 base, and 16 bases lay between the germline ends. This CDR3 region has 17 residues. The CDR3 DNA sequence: TGTGCCTGGAGTGTAGACCGCGGGGGTCGAAGCAATCAGCCCCAGCATTTT. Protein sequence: CAWSVDRGGRSNQPQHF.

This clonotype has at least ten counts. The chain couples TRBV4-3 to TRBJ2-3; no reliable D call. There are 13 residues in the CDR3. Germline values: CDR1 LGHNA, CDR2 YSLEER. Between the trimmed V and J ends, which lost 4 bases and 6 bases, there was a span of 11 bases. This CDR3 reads CASSRLLTDTQYF. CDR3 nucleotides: TGCGCCAGCAGCCGTCTTCTCACGGATACGCAGTATTTT.

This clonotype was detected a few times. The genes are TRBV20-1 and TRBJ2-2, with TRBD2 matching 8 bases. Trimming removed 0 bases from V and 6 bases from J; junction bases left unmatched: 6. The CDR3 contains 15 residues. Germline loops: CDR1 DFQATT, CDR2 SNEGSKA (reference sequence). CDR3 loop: CSARERGGDAGELFF. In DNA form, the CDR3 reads TGCAGTGCTAGAGAACGGGGGGGAGATGCCGGGGAGCTGTTTTTT.

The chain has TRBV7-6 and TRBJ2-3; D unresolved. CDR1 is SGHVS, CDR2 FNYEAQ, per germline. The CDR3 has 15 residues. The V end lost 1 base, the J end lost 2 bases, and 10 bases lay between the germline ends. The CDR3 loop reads CASSLEGDATDTQYF. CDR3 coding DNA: TGTGCCAGCAGCTTAGAGGGTGACGCCACAGATACGCAGTATTTT.

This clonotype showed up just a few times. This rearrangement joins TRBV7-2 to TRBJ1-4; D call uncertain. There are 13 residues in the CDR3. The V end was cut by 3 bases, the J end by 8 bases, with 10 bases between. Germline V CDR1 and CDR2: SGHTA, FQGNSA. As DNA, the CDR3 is TGTGCCAGCAGCTTTTCGGTTGGGGAAAAACTGTTTTTT. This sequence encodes CASSFSVGEKLFF.

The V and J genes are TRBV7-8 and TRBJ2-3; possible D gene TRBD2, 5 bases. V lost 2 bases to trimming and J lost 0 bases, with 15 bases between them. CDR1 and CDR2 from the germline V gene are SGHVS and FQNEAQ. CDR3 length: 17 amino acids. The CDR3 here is CASSLTGEPPSTDTQYF. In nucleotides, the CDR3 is TGTGCCAGCAGCTTAACCGGGGAACCGCCTAGCACAGATACGCAGTATTTT.

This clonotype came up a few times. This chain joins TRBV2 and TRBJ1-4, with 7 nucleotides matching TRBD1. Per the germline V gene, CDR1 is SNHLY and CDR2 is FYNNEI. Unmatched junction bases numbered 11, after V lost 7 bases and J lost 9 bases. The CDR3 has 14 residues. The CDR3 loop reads CASTWGDSRKKLFF. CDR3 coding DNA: TGTGCCAGCACGTGGGGGGACAGCCGAAAAAAACTGTTTTTT.

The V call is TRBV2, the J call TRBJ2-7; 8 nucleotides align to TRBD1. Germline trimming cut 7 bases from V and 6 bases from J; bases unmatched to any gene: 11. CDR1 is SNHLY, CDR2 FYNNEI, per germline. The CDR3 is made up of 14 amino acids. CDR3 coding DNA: TGTGCCAGCAATTTCCAGGGGGCGTCGCTCGAGCAGTACTTC. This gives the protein CASNFQGASLEQYF.

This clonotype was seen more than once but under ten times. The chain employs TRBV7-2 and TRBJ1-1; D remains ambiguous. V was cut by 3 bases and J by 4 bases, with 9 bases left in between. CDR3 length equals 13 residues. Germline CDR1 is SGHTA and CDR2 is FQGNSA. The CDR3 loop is CASSLVGSTEAFF. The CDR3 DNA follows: TGTGCCAGCAGCTTGGTTGGGAGCACTGAAGCTTTCTTT.

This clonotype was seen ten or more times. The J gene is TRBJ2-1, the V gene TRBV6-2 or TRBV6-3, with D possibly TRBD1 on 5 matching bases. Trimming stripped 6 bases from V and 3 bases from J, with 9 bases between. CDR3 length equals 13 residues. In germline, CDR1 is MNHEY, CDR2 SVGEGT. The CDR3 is CASRPDSYNEQFF. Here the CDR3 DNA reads TGTGCCAGCAGACCCGACAGCTACAATGAGCAGTTCTTC.

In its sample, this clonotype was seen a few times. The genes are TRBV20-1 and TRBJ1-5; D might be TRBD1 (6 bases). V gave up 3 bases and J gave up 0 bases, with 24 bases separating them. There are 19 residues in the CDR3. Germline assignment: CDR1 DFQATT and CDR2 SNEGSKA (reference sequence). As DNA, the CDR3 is TGCAGTGCTAGTCTAGGGGGAACCCTTATTTCTTATAGCAATCAGCCCCAGCATTTT. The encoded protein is CSASLGGTLISYSNQPQHF.

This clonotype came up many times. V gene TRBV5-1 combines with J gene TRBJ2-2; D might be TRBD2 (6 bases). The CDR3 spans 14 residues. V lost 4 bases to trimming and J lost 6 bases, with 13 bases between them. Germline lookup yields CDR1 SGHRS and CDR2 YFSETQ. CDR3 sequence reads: CASSVNLAPGELFF. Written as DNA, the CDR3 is TGCGCCAGCAGCGTAAACCTAGCGCCCGGGGAGCTGTTTTTT.

CDR3 DNA: TGTGCCAGCAGCTTAGGCAGGGACTACGAGCAGTACGTC. Its protein product is CASSLGRDYEQYV. V gene TRBV7-2 combines with J gene TRBJ2-7, with D perhaps matching TRBD1 (5 bases). This CDR3 region has 13 residues. Trimming shortened V by 1 base and J by 3 bases, and 7 bases separated the two germline ends. Germline V gene lookup returns CDR1 SGHTA and CDR2 FQGNSA.

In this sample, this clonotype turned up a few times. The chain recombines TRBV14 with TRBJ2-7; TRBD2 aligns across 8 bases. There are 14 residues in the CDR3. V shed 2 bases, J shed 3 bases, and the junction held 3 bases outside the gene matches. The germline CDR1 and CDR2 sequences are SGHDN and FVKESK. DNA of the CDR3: TGTGCCAGCAGCCAACTCGCGGGGGGCTACGAGCAGTACTTC. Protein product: CASSQLAGGYEQYF. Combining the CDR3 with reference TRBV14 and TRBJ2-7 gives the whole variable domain EAGVTQFPSHSVIEKGQTVTLRCDPISGHDNLYWYRRVMGKEIKFLLHFVKESKQDESGMPNNRFLAERTGGTYSTLKVQPAELEDSGVYFCASSQLAGGYEQYFGPGTRLTVT.

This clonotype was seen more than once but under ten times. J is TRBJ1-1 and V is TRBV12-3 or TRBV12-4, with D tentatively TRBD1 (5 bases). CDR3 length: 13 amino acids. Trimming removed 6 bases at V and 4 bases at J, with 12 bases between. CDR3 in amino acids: CASRFMGGTEAFF. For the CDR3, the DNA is TGTGCCAGCAGATTTATGGGGGGCACTGAAGCTTTCTTT.

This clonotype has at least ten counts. CDR3 residues: CAWSRAGNQPQHF. In nucleotides, the CDR3 is TGTGCCTGGAGTCGGGCAGGGAATCAGCCCCAGCATTTT. The rearrangement joins TRBV30 to TRBJ1-5, with D perhaps TRBD1 (5 bases). The V end lost 2 bases, the J end lost 4 bases, and 9 bases lay between the germline ends. From germline, CDR1 is GTSNPN and CDR2 SVGIG (reference sequence). The CDR3 consists of 13 residues.

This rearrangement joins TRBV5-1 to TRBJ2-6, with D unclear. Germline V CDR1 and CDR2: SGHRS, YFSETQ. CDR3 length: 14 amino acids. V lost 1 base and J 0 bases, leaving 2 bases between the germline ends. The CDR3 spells CASSLYSGANVLTF. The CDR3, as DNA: TGCGCCAGCAGCTTGTACTCTGGGGCCAACGTCCTGACTTTC.

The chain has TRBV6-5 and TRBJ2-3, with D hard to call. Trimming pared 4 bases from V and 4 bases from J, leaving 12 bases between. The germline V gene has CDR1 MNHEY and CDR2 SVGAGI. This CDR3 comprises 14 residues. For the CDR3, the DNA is TGTGCCAGCAGTTCCTCACCGGGCCCAGATACGCAGTATTTT. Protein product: CASSSSPGPDTQYF.

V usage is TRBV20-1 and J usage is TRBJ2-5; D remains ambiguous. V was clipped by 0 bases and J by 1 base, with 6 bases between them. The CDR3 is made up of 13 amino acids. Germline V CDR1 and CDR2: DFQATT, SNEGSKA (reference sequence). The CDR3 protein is CSAREASQETQYF. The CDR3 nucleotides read TGCAGTGCTAGAGAGGCCAGCCAAGAGACCCAGTACTTC.

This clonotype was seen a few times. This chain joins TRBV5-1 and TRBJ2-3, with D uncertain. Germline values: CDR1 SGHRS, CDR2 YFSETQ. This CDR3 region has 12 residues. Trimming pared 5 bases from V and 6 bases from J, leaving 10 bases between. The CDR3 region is CASSRLSDTQYF. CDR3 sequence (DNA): TGCGCCAGCAGTCGGTTATCGGATACGCAGTATTTT.

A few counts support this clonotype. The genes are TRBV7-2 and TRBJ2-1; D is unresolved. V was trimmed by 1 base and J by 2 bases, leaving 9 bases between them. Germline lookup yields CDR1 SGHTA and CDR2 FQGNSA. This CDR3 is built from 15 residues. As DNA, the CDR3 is TGTGCCAGCAGCTTAGGGGCATACACCTACAATGAGCAGTTCTTC. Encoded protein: CASSLGAYTYNEQFF.